This passage covers 28 T cell receptor beta chains from one sample sequenced in a study of blood T cells in healthy people across ages. Then a second PCR, running roughly 7 to 11 cycles, was carried out with a sample-barcoded 5' primer and a J-beta primer mix. TCRdb redid the calling of the 5' RACE reads with MiXCR, one entry per CDR3 protein. This sample has about 810,000 distinct CDR3 sequences, with around 34% found just once. Source material: blood. The receptors stem from a man between 18 and 35 years old in good health.

This clonotype was seen repeatedly, ten times or more. The genes are TRBV5-1 and TRBJ2-1, with D perhaps being TRBD1 or TRBD2 (6 bases each). Germline-derived CDR1 and CDR2 are SGHRS and YFSETQ. Trimming left V 3 bases short and J 3 bases short, with 16 bases between. This CDR3 comprises 16 residues. CDR3 protein: CASSSAQGTFYNEQFF. The CDR3 nucleotides read TGCGCCAGCAGCTCCGCCCAGGGGACTTTCTACAATGAGCAGTTCTTC.

The CDR3 spells CASSLETGGLTQYF. For the CDR3, the DNA is TGTGCCAGCAGCTTAGAAACAGGGGGGCTGACGCAGTATTTT. The V call is TRBV7-9, the J call TRBJ2-3, with TRBD1 identical over 8 bases. V was pared by 1 base and J by 9 bases, with 6 bases of the junction left unmatched. Per the germline V gene, CDR1 is SEHNR and CDR2 is FQNEAQ (reference sequence). The CDR3 is 14 residues long.

In DNA, the CDR3 is TGTGCTAGTGGTTCTTTTATTGACAGGGACGACTCCGGGGAGCTGTTTTTT. This encodes CASGSFIDRDDSGELFF. The chain carries TRBV12-5 and TRBJ2-2; TRBD1 matches 7 bases. With 4 bases clipped from V and 6 bases from J, the junction kept 14 bases outside the gene matches. The V gene's germline CDR1 is LGHNT and CDR2 FRNRAP. This CDR3 has 17 residues.

Concerning this clonotype: The junction departs from germline at one end; a sequencing error may be responsible. The chain couples TRBV2 to TRBJ1-2; a possible D gene is TRBD1 (5 bases). The CDR3 consists of 14 residues. CDR1 is SNHLY and CDR2 is FYNNEI in the germline V gene. CDR3 DNA: TGTGCCAGCACTGAAGGGCCGGACATCAAAGGCTACACCTTC. Translating gives CASTEGPDIKGYTF.

This clonotype was detected a few times. V usage is TRBV20-1 and J usage is TRBJ1-1; no firm D call. Deletions cut 6 bases from V and 5 bases from J, with 19 bases between. The CDR3 is made up of 14 amino acids. Germline V gene lookup returns CDR1 DFQATT and CDR2 SNEGSKA (reference sequence). This CDR3 reads CSARRAGRRTEAFF. CDR3 nucleotides: TGCAGTGCCCGGCGGGCGGGAAGACGGACTGAAGCTTTCTTT.

The chain carries TRBV6-5 and TRBJ2-7; no clear D. Germline CDR1 and CDR2: MNHEY and SVGAGI. The CDR3 has 14 amino acids. Trimming left V 2 bases short and J 2 bases short, with 10 bases between. The CDR3 DNA sequence: TGTGCCAGCAGTTACGCGCCAGCCCCCTACGAGCAGTACTTC. Its protein is CASSYAPAPYEQYF.

V usage is TRBV5-6 and J usage is TRBJ1-1; 11 bases line up with TRBD1. With V trimmed by 6 bases and J by 0 bases, 4 bases remained unmatched. Germline values: CDR1 SGHDT, CDR2 YYEEEE. CDR3 length: 15 amino acids. The CDR3 DNA follows: TGTGCCAGCACTTGGGACAGGGGGTTGAACACTGAAGCTTTCTTT. Translation gives CASTWDRGLNTEAFF.

On this clonotype itself: One end of the junction does not line up with germline, which may come from a read error. The rearrangement joins TRBV15 to TRBJ2-1; D possibly corresponds to TRBD2 (5 bases). The CDR3 spans 16 residues. Germline loops: CDR1 LNHNV, CDR2 YYDKDF (reference sequence). CDR3 coding DNA: TGTGCCGCCAGCGGATATATAAAAAGCTCCTACAATGAGCAGTTCTTC. Translated, it gives CAASGYIKSSYNEQFF.

This clonotype was detected only a few times. The chain couples TRBV6-5 to TRBJ2-1, with unresolved D. This CDR3 contains 13 residues. The germline gives CDR1 MNHEY, CDR2 SVGAGI. Trimming pared 6 bases from V and 10 bases from J, leaving 16 bases between. The CDR3 nucleotides read TGTGCCAGCAGCCGAGCCCCGAACCAGGAGCAGTTCTTC. Translating gives CASSRAPNQEQFF.

This clonotype was seen a handful of times. The chain couples TRBV7-2 to TRBJ1-3; no firm D call. Trimming stripped 3 bases from V and 0 bases from J, with 9 bases between. Germline V gene lookup returns CDR1 SGHTA and CDR2 FQGNSA. The length of the CDR3 is 15 residues. The CDR3 nucleotides read TGTGCCAGCAGCTTGGACGGAGGCTCTGGAAACACCATATATTTT. Translation: CASSLDGGSGNTIYF.

The V and J genes are TRBV18 and TRBJ2-1; TRBD1 matches at 7 bases. The CDR3 has 14 residues. The V and J ends lost 3 bases and 13 bases, in that order; junction bases with no gene match: 12. In germline, CDR1 is KGHSH, CDR2 LQKENI. DNA of the CDR3: TGTGCCAGCTCACCCGACAGGGCCGGAGAGACCCAGTTCTTC. Protein: CASSPDRAGETQFF.

V usage is TRBV2 and J usage is TRBJ1-1; the D is unclear. Germline CDR1 is SNHLY and CDR2 is FYNNEI. This CDR3 has 14 residues. The V gene lost 2 bases and the J gene lost 0 bases, with 7 bases spanning the gap. The CDR3 sequence: CASSERILNTEAFF. The CDR3 region has the DNA TGTGCCAGCAGTGAAAGGATACTGAACACTGAAGCTTTCTTT. The full variable domain, rest sourced from reference TRBV2 and TRBJ1-1, is EPEVTQTPSHQVTQMGQEVILRCVPISNHLYFYWYRQILGQKVEFLVSFYNNEISEKSEIFDDQFSVERPDGSNFTLKIRSTKLEDSAMYFCASSERILNTEAFFGQGTRLTVV.

In its sample, this clonotype was seen a few times. The rearrangement links TRBV29-1 to TRBJ2-7, with D uncertain. CDR3 size: 13 residues. V gave up 7 bases and J gave up 7 bases, with 20 bases separating them. CDR1 and CDR2 (germline): SQVTM, ANQGSEA. Here the CDR3 reads CSASRSGQDEQYF. As DNA, the CDR3 is TGCAGCGCCAGTCGCTCCGGGCAGGATGAGCAGTACTTC.

The chain is built from TRBV2 and TRBJ2-3, with D possibly being TRBD1 or TRBD2 (5 bases each). Between the trimmed V and J ends, which lost 6 bases and 3 bases, there was a span of 13 bases. CDR1 is SNHLY, CDR2 FYNNEI, per germline. The CDR3 consists of 14 residues. The CDR3: CASRPGTVTDTQYF. DNA for the CDR3: TGTGCCAGCAGACCCGGGACGGTGACAGATACGCAGTATTTT. The variable domain in full, with the rest retrieved from reference TRBV2 and TRBJ2-3, is EPEVTQTPSHQVTQMGQEVILRCVPISNHLYFYWYRQILGQKVEFLVSFYNNEISEKSEIFDDQFSVERPDGSNFTLKIRSTKLEDSAMYFCASRPGTVTDTQYFGPGTRLTVL.

The rearrangement links TRBV11-2 to TRBJ2-1; D is undetermined. V lost 4 bases, J lost 0 bases, and 19 bases lay in between. The CDR3 is 18 amino acids. The V gene's germline CDR1 is SGHAT and CDR2 FQNNGV. This chain's CDR3 is CASSSFRFTATSYNEQFF. In nucleotides, the CDR3 is TGTGCCAGCAGCTCCTTCCGATTCACAGCAACCTCCTACAATGAGCAGTTCTTC.

The genes are TRBV11-3 and TRBJ2-7; 7 nucleotides agree with TRBD2. The closer fit of TRBJ2-5 to the DNA end suggests the J call may be wrong. The CDR3 length is 15 residues. CDR1 and CDR2 (germline): SGHNT, YENEEA. This CDR3 is CASSPTSGILETQYF. The CDR3 nucleotides read TGTGCCAGCAGTCCCACGAGCGGGATTCTAGAGACCCAGTACTTC.

Of note for this clonotype: At one end the junction does not follow the germline gene, possibly because of a read error. The rearrangement links TRBV4-2 to TRBJ2-5; unclear D gene. The length of the CDR3 is 14 residues. The germline V gene has CDR1 LGHNA and CDR2 YNFKEQ. The CDR3 spells CASSRTDRKEAQYF. CDR3 in DNA: TGTGCCAGCAGCCGCACAGACCGGAAAGAGGCCCAGTACTTC.

This rearrangement joins TRBV20-1 to TRBJ1-2; the D gene is possibly TRBD1 (5 bases). Trimming removed 5 bases from V and 3 bases from J, with 19 bases in between. Germline values: CDR1 DFQATT, CDR2 SNEGSKA (reference sequence). The CDR3 extends over 15 amino acids. The CDR3: CSARGADGGDYGYTF. Written as DNA, the CDR3 is TGCAGTGCTCGGGGCGCGGATGGTGGGGACTATGGCTACACCTTC.

The V and J genes are TRBV6-6 and TRBJ1-4; no definite D call. There are 12 residues in the CDR3. CDR1 and CDR2 (germline): MNHNY, SVGAGI (reference sequence). The germline V and J ends were trimmed by 2 bases and 8 bases, with 6 bases remaining between them. The CDR3 is CASSYVGEKLFF. CDR3 bases: TGTGCCAGCAGTTACGTGGGGGAAAAACTGTTTTTT.

This clonotype was detected only a few times. The V call is TRBV18, the J call TRBJ2-1, with D tentatively TRBD2 (5 bases). Germline V gene sequence: CDR1 KGHSH, CDR2 LQKENI. Trimming took off 0 bases at V and 5 bases at J, with 8 bases between the two ends. The CDR3 is made up of 14 amino acids. In DNA form, the CDR3 reads TGTGCCAGCTCACCACCGGTGACTAACAATGAGCAGTTCTTC. Translated, it gives CASSPPVTNNEQFF.

V is TRBV7-2 and J is TRBJ2-3; D gene unclear. CDR1 SGHTA and CDR2 FQGNSA come from the germline V gene. V was pared by 1 base and J by 5 bases, with 10 bases between. This CDR3 is 14 amino acids long. The CDR3 DNA is TGTGCCAGCAGCTTAGGGGTAGTTGGAGATACGCAGTATTTT. Residues: CASSLGVVGDTQYF.

The sample holds many counts of this clonotype. This sequence joins TRBV12-3 or TRBV12-4 and TRBJ1-2, with D uncertain. V was trimmed by 0 bases and J by 4 bases, leaving 9 bases between them. The CDR3 has 14 residues. The CDR3 nucleotides read TGTGCCAGCAGTTTAGCAGGGTCCCTCTATGGCTACACCTTC. Translated: CASSLAGSLYGYTF.

The chain uses TRBV7-9 and TRBJ1-2; D is perhaps TRBD1 (5 bases). V was cut by 5 bases and J by 3 bases, with 10 bases left in between. The CDR3 extends over 13 amino acids. CDR1 is SEHNR, CDR2 FQNEAQ, per germline (reference sequence). The CDR3 coding sequence is TGTGCCAGCAGCACCGGGGGGGACTATGGCTACACCTTC. This codes for CASSTGGDYGYTF.

To note about this clonotype: Sequence at one end of the junction differs from germline and may be a read error. V is TRBV7-7 and J is TRBJ1-2; unclear D gene. The CDR3 totals 13 residues. Germline CDR1 SSHAT, CDR2 FNYEAQ (reference sequence). CDR3 sequence (DNA): TGTGCTAGCAGCTTAGCTGGAGATTGCGGCTACACCTTC. Translated: CASSLAGDCGYTF.

The J gene is TRBJ2-3, the V gene TRBV18, with 8 bases fitting TRBD1. This CDR3 spans 16 amino acids. Trimming cost V 2 bases and J 5 bases; bases outside gene matches: 9. Germline CDR1 reads KGHSH; CDR2 reads LQKENI. The CDR3 loop is CASSPSRGRLVDTQYF. The CDR3 DNA reads as TGTGCCAGCTCACCAAGCAGGGGGCGCTTGGTAGATACGCAGTATTTT. The full variable domain, rest sourced from reference TRBV18 and TRBJ2-3, is NAGVMQNPRHLVRRRGQEARLRCSPMKGHSHVYWYRQLPEEGLKFMVYLQKENIIDESGMPKERFSAEFPKEGPSILRIQQVVRGDSAAYFCASSPSRGRLVDTQYFGPGTRLTVL.

This clonotype has only a few counts. CDR3 sequence (DNA): TGTGCCAGCAGCCGAGGGGTATTTGGCTACACCTTC. Amino acid sequence: CASSRGVFGYTF. The chain joins TRBV7-2 to TRBJ1-2, with D tentatively TRBD1 (5 bases). Germline-derived CDR1 and CDR2 are SGHTA and FQGNSA. The CDR3 is made up of 12 amino acids. V lost 5 bases to trimming and J lost 7 bases, with 11 bases between them. Together with reference TRBV7-2 and TRBJ1-2, the CDR3 gives the full variable domain: GAGVSQSPSNKVTEKGKDVELRCDPISGHTALYWYRQSLGQGLEFLIYFQGNSAPDKSGLPSDRFSAERTGGSVSTLTIQRTQQEDSAVYLCASSRGVFGYTFGSGTRLTVV.

The chain has TRBV12-3 or TRBV12-4 and TRBJ1-1; D call uncertain. This CDR3 has 14 amino acids. V dropped 6 bases and J dropped 0 bases, with 11 bases sitting between them. The CDR3 DNA sequence: TGTGCCAGCAGCGCCCCGATAATGAACACTGAAGCTTTCTTT. It specifies CASSAPIMNTEAFF.

This clonotype has ten or more counts. The chain uses TRBV20-1 and TRBJ1-4, with D uncertain. Germline V lookup: CDR1 DFQATT, CDR2 SNEGSKA (reference sequence). The CDR3 runs 16 residues. V dropped 3 bases and J dropped 6 bases, with 20 bases sitting between them. CDR3 protein: CSARGLKGEWDEKLFF. The DNA of the CDR3 is TGCAGTGCTAGGGGCCTCAAGGGTGAATGGGATGAAAAACTGTTTTTT.